This TCR beta chain is from a study of read filtering for tumor transcriptome and immune sequencing. Background on the study: Patients were 17 male and some 13 female, mean age 65.9 years, range roughly 47 to 85.

Molecular barcoded adaptors covering alpha/delta and beta/gamma chains were used on approximately 400 ng RNA. One entry per CDR3 protein results from TCRdb running MiXCR on the reads. The table includes some 140,000 distinct CDR3 sequences, roughly an eighth detected once. Study-wide points: Dropping single-read clonotypes raised IR-seq and RNA-seq shared-clonotype correlation.

Worth noting for this clonotype: Its antigen is not identified.

Trimming cost V 4 bases and J 7 bases, with 13 bases left between them. The CDR3 loop spans 13 amino acids. Germline lookup yields CDR1 SGHDN and CDR2 FVKESK. The specimen was a population of CD138-negative cells sorted from bone marrow. This TCR was recovered from a donor aged 40 or older with multiple myeloma. The gene calls are TRBV14 and TRBJ1-1; D remains ambiguous. As DNA, the CDR3 is TGTGCCAGCAGCCCCCGGGCAGCCATTGAAGCTTTCTTT. Translating gives CASSPRAAIEAFF.